A selection of T cell receptor beta chains follows, all from one sample in a study of blood T cells in healthy people across ages. One entry per CDR3 protein, called by TCRdb with MiXCR from the 5' RACE reads. This sample has under 750,000 distinct CDR3 sequences, with 45% to 55% found just once. The sample taken for sequencing was blood. The receptors stem from a man aged 80 or over in good health. The CDR3 runs from the conserved cysteine through the conserved F or W. Each record gives: clone size, D gene, J gene, V gene, CDR3 DNA, CDR3 protein. D genes are given only for firm matches. Some rows mark clone size as missing; the rest say once, few, many or name a class of expanded clone.

clone_size: .; d_call: TRBD1; j_call: TRBJ2-2; v_call: TRBV10-2; cdr3_nt: TGCGCCAGCAACGACAGGGGGGACACCAGGGAGCTGTTTTTT; cdr3_aa: CASNDRGDTRELFF
clone_size: once; d_call: .; j_call: TRBJ1-5; v_call: TRBV27; cdr3_nt: TGTGCCAGCAGTTTATGCTTCGAAAGGGATAATCAGCCCCAGCATTTT; cdr3_aa: CASSLCFERDNQPQHF
clone_size: .; d_call: .; j_call: TRBJ2-1; v_call: TRBV10-3; cdr3_nt: TGTGCCATCAGTGAGTCGATAAGGGATTCGCGAAATGAGCAGTTCTTC; cdr3_aa: CAISESIRDSRNEQFF
clone_size: .; d_call: TRBD2; j_call: TRBJ2-1; v_call: TRBV14; cdr3_nt: TGTGCCAGCAGCCAAGACCTAGCGGGAGGTCGTGAGCAGTTCTTC; cdr3_aa: CASSQDLAGGREQFF
clone_size: .; d_call: .; j_call: TRBJ2-6; v_call: TRBV3-1; cdr3_nt: TGTGCCAGCAGCCAAACTCGCTCTGGGGCCAACGTCCTGACTTTC; cdr3_aa: CASSQTRSGANVLTF
clone_size: .; d_call: .; j_call: TRBJ2-5; v_call: TRBV12-3/TRBV12-4; cdr3_nt: TGTGCCAGTGGTACACGGTACCAAGAGACCCAGTACTTC; cdr3_aa: CASGTRYQETQYF
clone_size: few; d_call: TRBD1; j_call: TRBJ2-5; v_call: TRBV4-1; cdr3_nt: TGCGCCAGCAGCCAAGATTTGGGGAGACAGGGGGTAGGGTTCCGAGAAGAGACCCAGTACTTC; cdr3_aa: CASSQDLGRQGVGFREETQYF
clone_size: once; d_call: TRBD1; j_call: TRBJ1-1; v_call: TRBV4-2; cdr3_nt: TGTGCCAGCAGCCAGCCCGGGACAGGGAGAAACACTGAAGCTTTCTTT; cdr3_aa: CASSQPGTGRNTEAFF
clone_size: .; d_call: .; j_call: TRBJ2-5; v_call: TRBV3-1; cdr3_nt: TGTGCCAGCAGCCAGGCAACGAGGTTTGAGCAGTACTTC; cdr3_aa: CASSQATRFEQYF
clone_size: .; d_call: TRBD2; j_call: TRBJ2-4; v_call: TRBV7-2; cdr3_nt: TGTGCCAATTCTAGCGGTCTAGCCAAAAACATTCAGTACTTC; cdr3_aa: CANSSGLAKNIQYF
clone_size: .; d_call: TRBD1; j_call: TRBJ2-5; v_call: TRBV11-1; cdr3_nt: TGTGCCAGCAGCCGTGGGGATCGGACAGGGCAAGAGACCCAGTACTTC; cdr3_aa: CASSRGDRTGQETQYF
clone_size: .; d_call: .; j_call: TRBJ2-3; v_call: TRBV10-3; cdr3_nt: TGTGCCATCAGCCCCTTCAAGGAGGGCAGCACAGATACGCAGTATTTT; cdr3_aa: CAISPFKEGSTDTQYF
clone_size: .; d_call: TRBD2; j_call: TRBJ2-5; v_call: TRBV7-9; cdr3_nt: TGTGCCAGCAGCCTACTAGCGGGAGTGAGAAGTGGGGAGCAGTACTTC; cdr3_aa: CASSLLAGVRSGEQYF
clone_size: .; d_call: .; j_call: TRBJ2-7; v_call: TRBV5-5; cdr3_nt: TGTGCCAGCAACCCCACCCGGGACGGAACCTACGAGCAGTACTTC; cdr3_aa: CASNPTRDGTYEQYF
clone_size: .; d_call: .; j_call: TRBJ2-5; v_call: TRBV9; cdr3_nt: TGTGCCAGCAGCGTGGGGCCGGCCTTGGAAGAGACCCAGTACTTC; cdr3_aa: CASSVGPALEETQYF
clone_size: few; d_call: TRBD2; j_call: TRBJ2-5; v_call: TRBV5-1; cdr3_nt: TGCGCCAGCAGCGCCTTCGCAGCGGGAGGGCCCGTGACCCAGTACTTC; cdr3_aa: CASSAFAAGGPVTQYF
clone_size: .; d_call: .; j_call: TRBJ2-7; v_call: TRBV2; cdr3_nt: TGTGCCAGCAGTGAGGGAGGGACAGCCGCGATTTACGAGCAGTACTTC; cdr3_aa: CASSEGGTAAIYEQYF
clone_size: .; d_call: TRBD1; j_call: TRBJ2-5; v_call: TRBV7-2; cdr3_nt: TGTGCCAGCAGCTTAGTCGGAACAGGGGGCGCGATAAATGAGCAGTACTTC; cdr3_aa: CASSLVGTGGAINEQYF
clone_size: few; d_call: .; j_call: TRBJ2-5; v_call: TRBV3-1; cdr3_nt: TGTGCCAGCAGCCAACGGGGTGAGACCCAGTACTTC; cdr3_aa: CASSQRGETQYF
clone_size: .; d_call: .; j_call: TRBJ2-2; v_call: TRBV4-3; cdr3_nt: TGCGCCAGCAGTTTTCAGGCGGGAAACACCGGGGAGCTGTTTTTT; cdr3_aa: CASSFQAGNTGELFF
clone_size: .; d_call: .; j_call: TRBJ2-5; v_call: TRBV7-8; cdr3_nt: TGTGCCAGCAGCTTAGAAGACCACTCCTACAATGAGCAGTACTTC; cdr3_aa: CASSLEDHSYNEQYF
clone_size: .; d_call: .; j_call: TRBJ2-1; v_call: TRBV12-3/TRBV12-4; cdr3_nt: TGTGCCAGCAGTTTCCCATTAAGGCGGGCGGATAGCTCCTACAATGAGCAGTTCTTC; cdr3_aa: CASSFPLRRADSSYNEQFF
clone_size: .; d_call: .; j_call: TRBJ2-6; v_call: TRBV4-3; cdr3_nt: TGCGCCAGCAGCCAAGATAACTCTGGGGCCAACGTCCTGACTTTC; cdr3_aa: CASSQDNSGANVLTF
clone_size: .; d_call: .; j_call: TRBJ1-5; v_call: TRBV12-3/TRBV12-4; cdr3_nt: TGTGCCAGCGAGACAGGCGATAGCAATCAGCCCCAGCATTTT; cdr3_aa: CASETGDSNQPQHF
clone_size: .; d_call: TRBD2; j_call: TRBJ2-1; v_call: TRBV5-1; cdr3_nt: TGCGCCAGCAGCTTGGTTCTAGCGGGAGGGGATGAGCAGTTCTTC; cdr3_aa: CASSLVLAGGDEQFF
clone_size: few; d_call: TRBD1; j_call: TRBJ2-7; v_call: TRBV7-9; cdr3_nt: TGTGCCTCGACAGGGCCCACCTACGAGCAGTACTTC; cdr3_aa: CASTGPTYEQYF
clone_size: once; d_call: .; j_call: TRBJ2-3; v_call: TRBV7-2; cdr3_nt: TGTGCCAGCAACTTTGGGGTTGGCACAGATACGCAGTATTTT; cdr3_aa: CASNFGVGTDTQYF
clone_size: .; d_call: .; j_call: TRBJ2-7; v_call: TRBV5-5; cdr3_nt: TGTGCCAGCAGCGAAGGTTACACCCGGGGCTACGAGCAGTACTTC; cdr3_aa: CASSEGYTRGYEQYF
clone_size: few; d_call: .; j_call: TRBJ2-1; v_call: TRBV11-2; cdr3_nt: TGTGCCAGCAGCTTAGAAATGGCAGGGTGGGGTGAGCAGTTCTTC; cdr3_aa: CASSLEMAGWGEQFF
clone_size: many; d_call: .; j_call: TRBJ1-1; v_call: TRBV6-5; cdr3_nt: TGTGCCAGCAGTTACGGAGGGACAAAAGTTGAAGCTTTCTTT; cdr3_aa: CASSYGGTKVEAFF
clone_size: few; d_call: TRBD2; j_call: TRBJ2-1; v_call: TRBV3-1; cdr3_nt: TGTGCCAGCAGCCAAGGTGGGACTAGTCTAAGTGAGCAGTTCTTC; cdr3_aa: CASSQGGTSLSEQFF
clone_size: .; d_call: TRBD1; j_call: TRBJ1-1; v_call: TRBV5-1; cdr3_nt: TGCGCCAGCACCGAATTCCAGGGGGCCCCCACTGAAGCTTTCTTT; cdr3_aa: CASTEFQGAPTEAFF
clone_size: once; d_call: .; j_call: TRBJ1-4; v_call: TRBV4-2; cdr3_nt: TGTGCCAGCAGCCAAGTTCCAAGCCCTAATGAAAAACTGTTTTTT; cdr3_aa: CASSQVPSPNEKLFF
clone_size: once; d_call: .; j_call: TRBJ2-1; v_call: TRBV10-3; cdr3_nt: TGTGCCACACAGGGGAGCGGGGGCTACAATGAGCAGTTCTTC; cdr3_aa: CATQGSGGYNEQFF
clone_size: many; d_call: TRBD1; j_call: TRBJ2-7; v_call: TRBV6-5; cdr3_nt: TGTGCCAGCAGTTACTCAAAATCAACAGGGGGCCGCGAGCAGTACTTC; cdr3_aa: CASSYSKSTGGREQYF
clone_size: .; d_call: .; j_call: TRBJ2-7; v_call: TRBV6-6; cdr3_nt: .; cdr3_aa: CASSYFAGGAETPYF
clone_size: once; d_call: .; j_call: TRBJ1-5; v_call: TRBV27; cdr3_nt: TGTGCCAGCAGTTCGAGCCGGGGGGGTCACTGGAACATCCCGCATAGCAATCAGCCCCAGCATTTT; cdr3_aa: CASSSSRGGHWNIPHSNQPQHF
clone_size: .; d_call: TRBD1; j_call: TRBJ2-1; v_call: TRBV5-1; cdr3_nt: TGCGCCAGCAACAAGGAGCCGGGACAGGGGTACAATGAGCAGTTCTTC; cdr3_aa: CASNKEPGQGYNEQFF
clone_size: .; d_call: .; j_call: TRBJ1-1; v_call: TRBV27; cdr3_nt: TGTGCCAGCAGTTCGGTTACAGGGGAAGCTTTCTTT; cdr3_aa: CASSSVTGEAFF
clone_size: .; d_call: TRBD2; j_call: TRBJ2-1; v_call: TRBV18; cdr3_nt: TGTGCCAGCTCCCTTGGACTAGCGGGAGTACTGGGCGGTGATGAGCAGTTCTTC; cdr3_aa: CASSLGLAGVLGGDEQFF
clone_size: .; d_call: .; j_call: TRBJ1-2; v_call: TRBV6-5; cdr3_nt: TGTGCCAGCAGTTACAGCAGGGCTGACTATGGCTACACCTTC; cdr3_aa: CASSYSRADYGYTF
clone_size: .; d_call: .; j_call: TRBJ2-1; v_call: TRBV20-1; cdr3_nt: TGCAGTGCCAGGAGCGTTACCTACAATGAGCAGTTCTTC; cdr3_aa: CSARSVTYNEQFF
clone_size: .; d_call: TRBD2; j_call: TRBJ2-5; v_call: TRBV29-1; cdr3_nt: TGCAGCGTTGACTCAGCGGGAGCGGGGGAGACCCAGTACTTC; cdr3_aa: CSVDSAGAGETQYF
clone_size: once; d_call: .; j_call: TRBJ2-7; v_call: TRBV20-1; cdr3_nt: TGCAGTGCCCTTCAGTTGACAGAGCCCCCCTACGAGCAGTACTTC; cdr3_aa: CSALQLTEPPYEQYF
clone_size: few; d_call: TRBD2; j_call: TRBJ2-3; v_call: TRBV27; cdr3_nt: TGTGCCAGCAGGGGACTAGCGGGTTGGGATACGCAGTATTTT; cdr3_aa: CASRGLAGWDTQYF
clone_size: .; d_call: TRBD2; j_call: TRBJ2-3; v_call: TRBV9; cdr3_nt: TGTGCCAGCAGCCCGGGACTAGCGGGGGGGACTAGCACAGATACGCAGTATTTT; cdr3_aa: CASSPGLAGGTSTDTQYF
clone_size: few; d_call: TRBD2; j_call: TRBJ2-1; v_call: TRBV3-1; cdr3_nt: TGTGCCAGCAGCCCGACTAGCGGGGGGGAGGCGGAGCAGTTCTTC; cdr3_aa: CASSPTSGGEAEQFF
clone_size: .; d_call: TRBD2; j_call: TRBJ2-5; v_call: TRBV11-2; cdr3_nt: TGTGCCAGCAACCCCTCTAGCGGGAGGGCCTCTGAGACCCAGTACTTC; cdr3_aa: CASNPSSGRASETQYF
clone_size: many; d_call: .; j_call: TRBJ2-5; v_call: TRBV5-1; cdr3_nt: TGCGCCAGCAGCTTGGCCCTATCCCAAGAGACCCAGTACTTC; cdr3_aa: CASSLALSQETQYF
clone_size: .; d_call: .; j_call: TRBJ2-6; v_call: TRBV7-9; cdr3_nt: TGTGCCAGCAGCTTAGGTCCAGCGGCCGCCCCTGGGGCCAACGTCCTGACTTTC; cdr3_aa: CASSLGPAAAPGANVLTF
clone_size: many; d_call: .; j_call: TRBJ2-7; v_call: TRBV6-2/TRBV6-3; cdr3_nt: TGTGCCAGCAGTGAACGAGGTGTGACCTACGAGCAGTACTTC; cdr3_aa: CASSERGVTYEQYF
clone_size: .; d_call: TRBD2; j_call: TRBJ2-1; v_call: TRBV6-2/TRBV6-3; cdr3_nt: TGTGCCAGCAGAGAGCGGGGGGGCTCCTACAATGAGCAGTTCTTC; cdr3_aa: CASRERGGSYNEQFF
clone_size: .; d_call: .; j_call: TRBJ1-2; v_call: TRBV6-2/TRBV6-3; cdr3_nt: TGTGCCAGCAGCCCCACGGCAGGGGATCCTTGGGCCTATGGCTACACCTTC; cdr3_aa: CASSPTAGDPWAYGYTF